This passage covers 27 T cell receptor beta chains from one sample sequenced in a study of graft-versus-host responses after intestinal transplantation. Their recognized antigens are unknown. The method was immunoSEQ multiplex PCR; TCRdb's version includes in-frame clones alone and lacks a portion of them. The table records 50,000 to 55,000 clones, 89% of them present only once. The sample here was unstimulated CD4+ T cells sorted from spleen or lymph node cells, taken before transplant. These receptors all come from a human donor who was the organ donor for an intestinal transplant.

The chain links TRBV15 to TRBJ1-3; D gene uncertain. CDR3 size: 15 residues. The germline V gene encodes CDR1 LNHNV and CDR2 YYDKDF (reference sequence). Trimming took 0 bases from V and 0 from J, leaving 6 bases between them. The CDR3 loop reads CATSRDPGSGNTIYF. Here the CDR3 DNA reads TGTGCCACCAGCAGAGATCCAGGCTCTGGAAACACCATATATTTT.

The chain carries TRBV21-1 and TRBJ1-5; the table's D call, TRBD1, was not checked against the DNA. TRBV21-1 is designated a pseudogene. The length of the CDR3 is 16 residues. The CDR3 DNA follows: TGTGCCAGCAGCAAAGAGCTAATGGACAGGCATCAGCCCCAGCATTTT. Translated: CASSKELMDRHQPQHF.

The chain combines TRBV7-9 with TRBJ2-2, with D maybe TRBD2 (6 bases). Between the trimmed V and J ends, which lost 5 bases and 7 bases, there was a span of 17 bases. This CDR3 region has 15 residues. The germline V gene has CDR1 SEHNR and CDR2 FQNEAQ (reference sequence). In DNA form, the CDR3 reads TGTGCCAGCAGCCCTGGAGGGTCCGGCGACGGGGAGCTGTTTTTT. It codes for CASSPGGSGDGELFF.

J is TRBJ2-6 and V is TRBV29-1; 7 nucleotides match TRBD2. The germline CDR1 and CDR2 sequences are SQVTM and ANQGSEA. The CDR3 is 13 amino acids. After removal of 6 bases from V and 4 bases from J, the junction contained 3 bases not matched to a gene. The CDR3 DNA sequence: TGCAGCGTCGGGGGGACCGGGGCCAACGTCCTGACTTTC. Encoded protein: CSVGGTGANVLTF.

The J gene is TRBJ1-3, the V gene TRBV20-1; possible D gene TRBD1, 6 bases. The CDR3 length is 11 residues. Germline CDR1 and CDR2: DFQATT and SNEGSKA (reference sequence). Trimming pared 1 base from V and 11 bases from J, leaving 9 bases between. The chain's CDR3 is CSARGGGPIYF. The CDR3 DNA is TGCAGTGCTAGAGGGGGGGGCCCCATATATTTT.

V gene TRBV7-8 combines with J gene TRBJ1-2, with D uncertain. CDR1 is SGHVS, CDR2 FQNEAQ, per germline. V shed 4 bases and J shed 6 bases, with 12 bases lying between them. This CDR3 spans 13 amino acids. CDR3 nucleotide sequence: TGTGCCAGCAGCTCACTAAGGAGGGATGGCTACACCTTC. This sequence encodes CASSSLRRDGYTF.

The V gene is TRBV6-5, the J gene TRBJ1-2; TRBD1 is a possible D gene (6 bases). The CDR3 is 16 residues long. CDR1 is MNHEY, CDR2 SVGAGI, per germline. Trimming shortened V by 1 base and J by 0 bases, and 12 bases separated the two germline ends. CDR3 nucleotide sequence: TGTGCCAGCAGTTACTTGACCCGGACAGCTAACTATGGCTACACCTTC. It encodes CASSYLTRTANYGYTF.

This chain uses TRBV27 with TRBJ1-5; D is uncertain. Per the germline V gene, CDR1 is MNHEY and CDR2 is SMNVEV (reference sequence). The CDR3 is 12 residues long. Trimming removed 5 bases at V and 7 bases at J, with 9 bases between. The CDR3 sequence: CASSITGQPQHF. The CDR3 region has the DNA TGTGCCAGCAGTATTACGGGGCAGCCCCAGCATTTT.

The chain employs TRBV6-5 and TRBJ1-4; maybe TRBD1 (6 bases). This CDR3 has 15 amino acids. Germline CDR1 and CDR2: MNHEY and SVGAGI. V lost 5 bases and J lost 5, with 15 bases in between. Here the CDR3 reads CASSLGGGGNEKLFF. Here the CDR3 DNA reads TGTGCCAGCAGTCTTGGAGGGGGGGGGAATGAAAAACTGTTTTTT.

This chain joins TRBV28 and TRBJ2-3; 8 bases match TRBD2. Germline CDR1 is MDHEN and CDR2 is SYDVKM. Trimming cost V 3 bases and J 1 base; bases outside gene matches: 3. The CDR3 has 15 amino acids. CDR3 sequence reads: CASSFSAGGTDTQYF. The CDR3 nucleotides read TGTGCCAGCAGTTTTTCAGCGGGAGGCACAGATACGCAGTATTTT.

The chain uses TRBV7-2 and TRBJ2-7; 11 bases align to TRBD1. This CDR3 contains 15 residues. With 4 bases clipped from V and 2 bases from J, the junction kept 4 bases outside the gene matches. Germline loops: CDR1 SGHTA, CDR2 FQGNSA. The CDR3 region has the DNA TGTGCCAGCAGCTCCCCGGGACAGGGGGCCTACGAGCAGTACTTC. It specifies CASSSPGQGAYEQYF.

This chain joins TRBV28 and TRBJ2-7; 8 positions match TRBD2. This CDR3 is 15 amino acids long. In germline, CDR1 is MDHEN, CDR2 SYDVKM. After removal of 8 bases from V and 2 bases from J, the junction contained 11 bases not matched to a gene. The CDR3 sequence is CASVGASGLTYEQYF. In nucleotides, the CDR3 is TGTGCCAGCGTCGGGGCTAGCGGGTTAACCTACGAGCAGTACTTC.

The chain is built from TRBV28 and TRBJ1-3; D gene unclear. The CDR3 sequence is 14 residues long. Between the trimmed V and J ends, which lost 3 bases and 1 base, there was a span of 7 bases. Germline V gives CDR1 MDHEN, CDR2 SYDVKM. The CDR3 here is CASSFGESGNTIYF. DNA for the CDR3: TGTGCCAGCAGTTTCGGTGAATCTGGAAACACCATATATTTT.

The CDR3 here is CASSLAGGRIEQFF. CDR3 nucleotides: TGCGCCAGCAGCTTGGCCGGAGGACGGATTGAGCAGTTCTTC. The chain couples TRBV5-1 to TRBJ2-1; tentative D call: TRBD2 (5 bases). The CDR3 totals 14 residues. Germline values: CDR1 SGHRS, CDR2 YFSETQ. Trimming took off 0 bases at V and 9 bases at J, with 13 bases between the two ends.

This chain links TRBV7-6 with TRBJ1-5, with D tentatively TRBD1 (6 bases). This CDR3 contains 14 residues. Trimming cost V 5 bases and J 6 bases, with 14 bases left between them. Germline assignment: CDR1 SGHVS and CDR2 FNYEAQ. In nucleotides, the CDR3 is TGTGCCAGCAGCCCTTACAGGGTCGGTCAGCCCCAGCATTTT. It is translated as CASSPYRVGQPQHF.

The V call is TRBV19, the J call TRBJ2-2; D gene ambiguous. The CDR3 runs to 16 residues. Per the germline V gene, CDR1 is LNHDA and CDR2 is SQIVND (reference sequence). The V end lost 3 bases, the J end lost 1 base, and 12 bases lay between the germline ends. CDR3 sequence (DNA): TGTGCCAGTAGTATCTTCGGCGGCGGGAACACCGGGGAGCTGTTTTTT. Encoded protein: CASSIFGGGNTGELFF.

This clone was observed a few times. The chain combines TRBV7-2 with TRBJ1-5, with D possibly TRBD1 on 6 matching bases. The germline V and J ends were trimmed by 2 bases and 2 bases, with 13 bases remaining between them. The CDR3 is 16 residues long. Germline V gene lookup returns CDR1 SGHTA and CDR2 FQGNSA. Here the CDR3 reads CASSLTLGAGNQPQHF. The CDR3 DNA is TGTGCCAGCAGCTTAACCTTGGGGGCGGGCAATCAGCCCCAGCATTTT.

J is TRBJ1-3 and V is TRBV28, with TRBD1 identical over 11 bases. Germline-derived CDR1 and CDR2 are MDHEN and SYDVKM. Trimming removed 7 bases from V and 1 base from J; junction bases left unmatched: 9. The CDR3 loop spans 17 amino acids. The DNA of the CDR3 is TGTGCCAGCACCCTGTTCGGGACAGGGGGTTCTGGAAACACCATATATTTT. It encodes CASTLFGTGGSGNTIYF.

This rearrangement joins TRBV6-6 to TRBJ1-2; tentatively, D is TRBD1 (6 bases). This CDR3 has 16 residues. Germline V gives CDR1 MNHNY, CDR2 SVGAGI (reference sequence). The V end was cut by 5 bases, the J end by 6 bases, with 22 bases between. The DNA of the CDR3 is TGTGCCAGCAGTCACCAAGACCAAGGGGGTGGGGATGGCTACACCTTC. Amino acids: CASSHQDQGGGDGYTF.

The chain recombines TRBV7-3 with TRBJ2-1; perhaps TRBD1 as D (6 bases). The germline V and J ends were trimmed by 5 bases and 6 bases, with 17 bases remaining between them. The CDR3 consists of 15 residues. In germline, CDR1 is SGHTA, CDR2 FQGTGA. The CDR3 sequence is CASSQGAGVVNEQFF. Here the CDR3 DNA reads TGTGCCAGCAGCCAGGGAGCAGGGGTGGTCAATGAGCAGTTCTTC.

The rearrangement joins TRBV6-6 to TRBJ2-4; the D gene is possibly TRBD2 (6 bases). Germline values: CDR1 MNHNY, CDR2 SVGAGI (reference sequence). With 7 bases removed from V and 1 base from J, the gap between germline ends came to 17 bases. The CDR3 is 16 residues long. The chain's CDR3 is CASTETRVWAKNIQYF. CDR3 sequence (DNA): TGTGCCAGCACAGAGACTAGAGTTTGGGCCAAAAACATTCAGTACTTC.

The gene calls are TRBV5-5 and TRBJ1-1; D is perhaps TRBD1 (5 bases). This CDR3 spans 14 amino acids. The germline V gene encodes CDR1 SGHKS and CDR2 YYEKEE (reference sequence). V was cut by 4 bases and J by 1 base, with 11 bases left in between. The CDR3 bases are TGTGCCAGCAGCCCGAGTCAGGGGAACACTGAAGCTTTCTTT. Encoded protein: CASSPSQGNTEAFF.

The chain has TRBV7-9 and TRBJ2-7, with TRBD2 identical over 14 bases. Germline V CDR1 and CDR2: SEHNR, FQNEAQ (reference sequence). V lost 6 bases to trimming and J lost 6 bases; unmatched junction nucleotides: 10. This CDR3 is built from 16 residues. The chain's CDR3 is CASSIQTGTSGSEQYF. The CDR3 coding sequence is TGTGCCAGCAGTATTCAGACCGGGACTAGCGGGAGCGAGCAGTACTTC.

V gene TRBV7-3 combines with J gene TRBJ2-1, with 10 bases aligning to TRBD1. V shed 4 bases, J shed 10 bases, and the junction held 10 bases outside the gene matches. The CDR3 consists of 15 residues. CDR1 is SGHTA, CDR2 FQGTGA, per germline. The CDR3 DNA follows: TGTGCCAGCAGCTCAAATCGGGACAGGGGTGGGGAGCAGTTCTTC. It translates to CASSSNRDRGGEQFF.

The chain combines TRBV18 with TRBJ1-2, with a weak D call TRBD1 (6 bases). CDR1 and CDR2 from the germline V gene are KGHSH and LQKENI. The V gene lost 2 bases and the J gene lost 2 bases, with 9 bases spanning the gap. The CDR3 totals 14 residues. Here the CDR3 DNA reads TGTGCCAGCTCACCATCAGGGGAAAACTATGGCTACACCTTC. It codes for CASSPSGENYGYTF.

The gene calls are TRBV27 and TRBJ2-1, with D perhaps matching TRBD1 (6 bases). The CDR3 covers 14 residues. The V end lost 3 bases, the J end lost 6 bases, and 12 bases lay between the germline ends. Per germline, CDR1 MNHEY and CDR2 SMNVEV (reference sequence). As DNA, the CDR3 is TGTGCCAGCAGTTTGCTACAGGGTTTCAATGAGCAGTTCTTC. It translates to CASSLLQGFNEQFF.

This chain uses TRBV19 with TRBJ1-1; D perhaps matches TRBD1 (6 bases). Germline V gene sequence: CDR1 LNHDA, CDR2 SQIVND (reference sequence). This CDR3 spans 16 amino acids. Trimming shortened V by 5 bases and J by 0 bases, and 16 bases separated the two germline ends. The DNA of the CDR3 is TGTGCCAGTAGTCCAGGACAGCGATACATGAACACTGAAGCTTTCTTT. Translated: CASSPGQRYMNTEAFF.